These 6 T cell receptor beta chains share one sample of origin, sequenced in a study of blood T cell repertoires in COVID-19. Sequencing was performed with immunoSEQ multiplex PCR; in TCRdb, only in-frame clones are kept and a portion is missing. The top ten clones hold around 13% of a sample with some 70,000 clones, about 91% of them seen once. Sequencing was performed on peripheral blood. These TCRs come from a human donor with active COVID-19. The donor label of this sample is uncertain.

The CDR3 DNA reads as TGCAGTGCTAGTGGCGGGAGCAACAATGAGCAGTTCTTC. Its translation is CSASGGSNNEQFF. The chain couples TRBV20-1 to TRBJ2-1, with 7 nucleotides matching TRBD2. This CDR3 contains 13 residues. Unmatched junction bases numbered 4, after V lost 3 bases and J lost 5 bases. Looked up from germline, CDR1 is DFQATT and CDR2 is SNEGSKA (reference sequence).

The rearrangement uses TRBV5-1 and TRBJ2-3; 13 positions agree with TRBD2. This CDR3 has 16 amino acids. The trim removed 3 bases at V and 2 bases at J, leaving 3 bases unmatched. The V gene's germline CDR1 is SGHRS and CDR2 YFSETQ. The CDR3 region has the DNA TGCGCCAGCAGCTCGGGACTAGCGGGAACCACAGATACGCAGTATTTT. Translation gives CASSSGLAGTTDTQYF.

As for this clone: Germline is not matched at one junction end, which may reflect a read error. The chain couples TRBV2 to TRBJ2-7, with 7 bases fitting TRBD2. The germline CDR1 and CDR2 sequences are SNHLY and FYNNEI. This CDR3 has 14 amino acids. The CDR3 DNA sequence: TGTGCCAGCAGTACCGGGACTACGTGGGCGAGCAGGGATTTC. It codes for CASSTGTTWASRDF.

V gene TRBV30 combines with J gene TRBJ1-5; tentative D call: TRBD1 (6 bases). The CDR3 spans 13 residues. CDR1 and CDR2 (germline): GTSNPN, SVGIG (reference sequence). V was trimmed by 2 bases and J by 7 bases, leaving 12 bases between them. CDR3 protein: CAWSHGGSQPQHF. CDR3 nucleotides: TGTGCCTGGAGTCATGGGGGCAGCCAGCCCCAGCATTTT. The full variable domain, rest sourced from reference TRBV30 and TRBJ1-5, is SQTIHQWPATLVQPVGSPLSLECTVEGTSNPNLYWYRQAAGRGLQLLFYSVGIGQISSEVPQNLSASRPQDRQFILSSKKLLLSDSGFYLCAWSHGGSQPQHFGDGTRLSIL.

The V call is TRBV28, the J call TRBJ2-1; 10 nucleotides line up with TRBD2. Germline V lookup: CDR1 MDHEN, CDR2 SYDVKM. J lost 7 bases, V lost 1 base, and 4 bases had no gene match. The CDR3 runs 15 residues. Here the CDR3 reads CASSLSAGGPNEQFF. The CDR3, as DNA: TGTGCCAGCAGTTTATCAGCGGGAGGGCCGAATGAGCAGTTCTTC.

This clone was recorded only once. The rearrangement links TRBV4-1 to TRBJ1-1; D not resolved. The V and J ends lost 5 bases and 7 bases respectively, with 20 bases between them. The V gene's germline CDR1 is MGHRA and CDR2 YSYEKL. The CDR3 has 15 residues. CDR3 in DNA: TGCGCCAGCAGCGCCCAATTTAGTACACGCGGTGAAGCTTTCTTT. The encoded protein is CASSAQFSTRGEAFF.